This TCR beta chain was sequenced during a study of PD-L1 blockade in urothelial cancer. Specified time point: peripheral blood 6 weeks after treatment start. The J segment lost 7 bases and the V segment lost 9 bases, leaving 10 bases of the junction unmatched. The germline gives CDR1 MDHEN, CDR2 SYDVKM. CDR3 length equals 14 residues. This clone was seen more than once but under ten times. The repertoire was sequenced with immunoSEQ multiplex PCR; TCRdb's copy has only in-frame clones and lacks some. The table lists fewer than 25,000 clones, about 83% of them singletons. The V gene is TRBV28, the J gene TRBJ2-1, with 9 positions matching TRBD2. The origin of this receptor is a man between 50 and 59 years old with urothelial cancer. Sequencing used PBMCs, obtained around atezolizumab (anti-PD-L1) treatment. The CDR3 is CASLTGTSRNEQFF. The CDR3 nucleotides are TGTGCCAGTTTAACCGGGACTAGCAGGAATGAGCAGTTCTTC.